One TCR beta chain is described in this entry. At one end the junction does not follow the germline gene, possibly because of a read error. This entry comes from a study of cytomegalovirus exposure and HLA in healthy donors. Study-wide background: One earlier analysis, a look at some 180 million T cells, found some 100 million unique TCR beta sequences.

The PCR made use of 60 Vbeta and 13 Jbeta primers. Produced via immunoSEQ multiplex PCR; TCRdb's table is partial and in-frame only. This table has roughly 98,000 clones, about two thirds appearing once. This CDR3 spans 13 amino acids. CDR1 and CDR2 (germline): MDHEN, SYDVKM. At sampling all donors were nominally healthy, likely with unrecorded immune exposures. V gene TRBV28 combines with J gene TRBJ1-2; no clear D. The sequenced sample consisted of PBMCs. The sequence was collected from a woman between 25 and 40 years old in good health and CMV-seropositive. The CDR3, as DNA: TGTGCCAGCATATCGACTTCCGAAGCTGGCTACCCCTTC. It codes for CASISTSEAGYPF.